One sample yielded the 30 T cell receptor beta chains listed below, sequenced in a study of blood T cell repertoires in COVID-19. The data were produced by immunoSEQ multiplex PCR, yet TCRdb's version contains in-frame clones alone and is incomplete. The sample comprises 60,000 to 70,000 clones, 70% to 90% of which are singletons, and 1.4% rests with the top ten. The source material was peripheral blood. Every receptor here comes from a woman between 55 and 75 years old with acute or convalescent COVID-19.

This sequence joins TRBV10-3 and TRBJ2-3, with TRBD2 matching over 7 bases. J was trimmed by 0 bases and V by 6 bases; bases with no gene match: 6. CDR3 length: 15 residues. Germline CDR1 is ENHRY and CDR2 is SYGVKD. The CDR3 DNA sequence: TGTGCCATCAGCCCAGCTAGCGGTAGCACAGATACGCAGTATTTT. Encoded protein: CAISPASGSTDTQYF.

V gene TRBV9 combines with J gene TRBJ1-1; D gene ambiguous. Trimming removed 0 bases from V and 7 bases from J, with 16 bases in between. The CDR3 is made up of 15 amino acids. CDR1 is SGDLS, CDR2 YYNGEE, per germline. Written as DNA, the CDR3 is TGTGCCAGCAGCGTAGATGGTTGGTCAGGCCGTGAAGCTTTCTTT. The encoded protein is CASSVDGWSGREAFF.

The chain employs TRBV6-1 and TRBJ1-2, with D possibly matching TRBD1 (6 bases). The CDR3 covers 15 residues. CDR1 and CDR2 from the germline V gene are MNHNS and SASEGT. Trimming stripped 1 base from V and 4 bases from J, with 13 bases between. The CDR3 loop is CASSEVGAPSYGYTF. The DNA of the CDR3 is TGTGCCAGCAGTGAAGTGGGGGCTCCCTCCTATGGCTACACCTTC.

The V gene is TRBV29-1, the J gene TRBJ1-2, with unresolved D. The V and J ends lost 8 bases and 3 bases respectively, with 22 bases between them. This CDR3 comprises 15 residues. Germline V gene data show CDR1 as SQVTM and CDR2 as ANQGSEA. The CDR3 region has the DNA TGCAGCACCTCCCTCCGGGGAACTTCCGACTATGGCTACACCTTC. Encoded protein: CSTSLRGTSDYGYTF.

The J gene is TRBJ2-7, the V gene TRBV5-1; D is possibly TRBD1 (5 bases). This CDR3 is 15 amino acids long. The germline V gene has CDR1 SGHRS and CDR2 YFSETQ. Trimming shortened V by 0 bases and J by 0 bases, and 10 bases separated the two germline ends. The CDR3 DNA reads TGCGCCAGCAGCTTGGCTCAGGGATACTCCTACGAGCAGTACTTC. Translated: CASSLAQGYSYEQYF.

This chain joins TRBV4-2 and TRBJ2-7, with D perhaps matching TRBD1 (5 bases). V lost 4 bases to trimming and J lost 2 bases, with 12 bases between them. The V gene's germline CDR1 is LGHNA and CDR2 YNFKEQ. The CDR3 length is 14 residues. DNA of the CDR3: TGTGCCAGCAGCCCCCCCGACAGAACCTACGAGCAGTACTTC. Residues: CASSPPDRTYEQYF.

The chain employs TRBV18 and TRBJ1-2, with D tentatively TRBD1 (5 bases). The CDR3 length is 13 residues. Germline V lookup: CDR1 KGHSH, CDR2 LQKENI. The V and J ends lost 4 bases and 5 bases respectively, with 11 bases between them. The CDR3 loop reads CASSRDPGYGYTF. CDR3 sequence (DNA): TGTGCCAGCTCACGGGATCCAGGGTATGGCTACACCTTC. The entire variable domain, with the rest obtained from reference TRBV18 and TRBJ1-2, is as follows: NAGVMQNPRHLVRRRGQEARLRCSPMKGHSHVYWYRQLPEEGLKFMVYLQKENIIDESGMPKERFSAEFPKEGPSILRIQQVVRGDSAAYFCASSRDPGYGYTFGSGTRLTVV.

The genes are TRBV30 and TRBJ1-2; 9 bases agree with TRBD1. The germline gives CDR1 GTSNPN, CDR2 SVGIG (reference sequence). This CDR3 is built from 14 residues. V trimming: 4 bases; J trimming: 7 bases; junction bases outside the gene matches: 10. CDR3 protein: CAWTGTGFYFGYTF. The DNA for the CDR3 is TGTGCCTGGACCGGGACAGGGTTTTACTTTGGCTACACCTTC.

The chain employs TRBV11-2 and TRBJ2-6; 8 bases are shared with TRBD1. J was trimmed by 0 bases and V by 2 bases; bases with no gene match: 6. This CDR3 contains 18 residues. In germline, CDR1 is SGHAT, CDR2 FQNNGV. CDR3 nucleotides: TGTGCCAGCAGCTTACGACAGGGGATGAGCTCTGGGGCCAACGTCCTGACTTTC. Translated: CASSLRQGMSSGANVLTF.

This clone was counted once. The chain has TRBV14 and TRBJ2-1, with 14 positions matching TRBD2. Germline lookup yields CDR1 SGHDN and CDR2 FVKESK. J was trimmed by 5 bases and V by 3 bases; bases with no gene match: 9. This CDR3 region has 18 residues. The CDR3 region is CASSHRGLAGDGHNEQFF. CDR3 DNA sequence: TGTGCCAGCAGCCACCGGGGACTAGCGGGAGACGGCCACAATGAGCAGTTCTTC.

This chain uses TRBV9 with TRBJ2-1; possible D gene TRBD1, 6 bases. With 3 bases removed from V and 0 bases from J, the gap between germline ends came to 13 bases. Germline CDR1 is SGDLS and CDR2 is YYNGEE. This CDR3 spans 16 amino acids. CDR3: CASSAVKDSSYNEQFF. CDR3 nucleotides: TGTGCCAGCAGCGCGGTTAAGGACAGCTCCTACAATGAGCAGTTCTTC.

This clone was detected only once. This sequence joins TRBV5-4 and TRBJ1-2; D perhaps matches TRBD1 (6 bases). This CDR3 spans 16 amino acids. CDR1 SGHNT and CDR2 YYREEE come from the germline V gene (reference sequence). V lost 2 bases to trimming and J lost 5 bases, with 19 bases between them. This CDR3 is CASSFQAGTNDYGYTF. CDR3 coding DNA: TGTGCCAGCAGCTTCCAAGCCGGGACAAATGATTATGGCTACACCTTC.

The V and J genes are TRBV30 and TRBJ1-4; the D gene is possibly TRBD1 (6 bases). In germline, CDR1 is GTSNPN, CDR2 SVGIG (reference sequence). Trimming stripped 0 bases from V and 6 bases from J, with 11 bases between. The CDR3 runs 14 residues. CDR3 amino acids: CAWSVWGPDEKLFF. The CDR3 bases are TGTGCCTGGAGTGTATGGGGGCCAGATGAAAAACTGTTTTTT.

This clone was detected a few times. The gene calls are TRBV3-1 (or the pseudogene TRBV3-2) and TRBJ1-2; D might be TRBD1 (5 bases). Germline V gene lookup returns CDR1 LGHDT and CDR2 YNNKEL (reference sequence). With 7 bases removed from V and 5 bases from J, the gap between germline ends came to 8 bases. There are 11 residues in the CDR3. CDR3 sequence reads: CASTSGYGYTF. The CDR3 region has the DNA TGTGCCAGCACTTCAGGGTATGGCTACACCTTC.

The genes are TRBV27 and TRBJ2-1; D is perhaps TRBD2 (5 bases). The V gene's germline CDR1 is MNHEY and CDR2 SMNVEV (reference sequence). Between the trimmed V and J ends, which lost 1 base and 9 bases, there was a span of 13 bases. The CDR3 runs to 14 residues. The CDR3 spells CASSLLSDSSEQFF. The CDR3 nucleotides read TGTGCCAGCAGTTTATTATCGGACTCCAGTGAGCAGTTCTTC.

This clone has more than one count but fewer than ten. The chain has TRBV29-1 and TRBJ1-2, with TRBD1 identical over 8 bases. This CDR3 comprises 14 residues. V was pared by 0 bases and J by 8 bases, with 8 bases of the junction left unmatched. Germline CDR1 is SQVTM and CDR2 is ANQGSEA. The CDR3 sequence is CSVEDYGQGSGYTF. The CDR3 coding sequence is TGCAGCGTTGAAGACTACGGACAGGGAAGCGGCTACACCTTC.

CDR3 DNA sequence: TGTGCCAGCAGCTCGCCTAGGGGCGTCCTCTCCTATGGCTACACCTTC. Translated, it gives CASSSPRGVLSYGYTF. The chain links TRBV7-9 to TRBJ1-2; weak D call: TRBD1 (5 bases). The germline V and J ends were trimmed by 4 bases and 4 bases, with 19 bases remaining between them. CDR1 SEHNR and CDR2 FQNEAQ come from the germline V gene (reference sequence). The CDR3 runs to 16 residues.

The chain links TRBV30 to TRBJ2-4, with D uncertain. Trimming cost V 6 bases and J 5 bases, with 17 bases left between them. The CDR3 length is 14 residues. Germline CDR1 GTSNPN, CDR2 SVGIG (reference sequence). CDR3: CACSSGINENIQYF. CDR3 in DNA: TGTGCCTGTTCTTCAGGTATCAACGAAAACATTCAGTACTTC.

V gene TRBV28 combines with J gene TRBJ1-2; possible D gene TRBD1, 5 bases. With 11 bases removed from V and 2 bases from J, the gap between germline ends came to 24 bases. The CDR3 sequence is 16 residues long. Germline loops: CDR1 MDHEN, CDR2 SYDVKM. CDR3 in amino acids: CAARGLRGGENYGYTF. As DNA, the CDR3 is TGTGCCGCTAGGGGCTTACGGGGGGGTGAGAACTATGGCTACACCTTC.

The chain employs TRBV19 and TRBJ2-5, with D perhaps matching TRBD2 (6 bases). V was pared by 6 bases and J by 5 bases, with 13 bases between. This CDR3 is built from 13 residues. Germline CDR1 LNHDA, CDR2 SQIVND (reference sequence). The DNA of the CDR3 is TGTGCCAGTAGCACGACTAGGTGGGAGACCCAGTACTTC. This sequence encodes CASSTTRWETQYF. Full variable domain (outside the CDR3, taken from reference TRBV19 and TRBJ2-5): DGGITQSPKYLFRKEGQNVTLSCEQNLNHDAMYWYRQDPGQGLRLIYYSQIVNDFQKGDIAEGYSVSREKKESFPLTVTSAQKNPTAFYLCASSTTRWETQYFGPGTRLLVL.

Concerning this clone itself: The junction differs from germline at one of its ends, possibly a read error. This CDR3 reads CASSQTGIETQYF. The CDR3 DNA is TGTGCTAGCAGCCAGACAGGGATTGAGACCCAGTACTTC. The rearrangement uses TRBV7-7 and TRBJ2-5, with 7 bases lining up with TRBD1. From germline, CDR1 is SSHAT and CDR2 FNYEAQ (reference sequence). The CDR3 runs to 13 residues.

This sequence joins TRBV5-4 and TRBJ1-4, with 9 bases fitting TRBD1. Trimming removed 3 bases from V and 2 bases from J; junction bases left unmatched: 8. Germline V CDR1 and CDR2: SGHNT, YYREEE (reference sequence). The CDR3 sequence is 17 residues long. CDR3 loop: CASSSGQGLYTNEKLFF. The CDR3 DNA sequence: TGTGCCAGCAGCTCGGGACAGGGTCTGTATACTAATGAAAAACTGTTTTTT.

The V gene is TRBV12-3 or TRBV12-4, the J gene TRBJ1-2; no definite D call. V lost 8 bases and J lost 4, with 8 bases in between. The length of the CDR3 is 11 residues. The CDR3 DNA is TGTGCCAGCCGTTCCCTCTATGGCTACACCTTC. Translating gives CASRSLYGYTF.

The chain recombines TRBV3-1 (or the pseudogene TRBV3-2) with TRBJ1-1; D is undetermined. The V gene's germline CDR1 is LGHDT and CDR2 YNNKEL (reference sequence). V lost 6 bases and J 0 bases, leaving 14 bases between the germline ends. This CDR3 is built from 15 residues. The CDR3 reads CASRRAGRMNTEAFF. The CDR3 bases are TGTGCCAGCAGGAGGGCAGGACGAATGAACACTGAAGCTTTCTTT.

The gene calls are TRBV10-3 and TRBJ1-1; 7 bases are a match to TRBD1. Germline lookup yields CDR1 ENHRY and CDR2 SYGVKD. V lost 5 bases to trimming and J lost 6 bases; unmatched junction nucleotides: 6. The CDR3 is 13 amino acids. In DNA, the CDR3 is TGTGCCATCAGTCGACAGGGTTACCCTGAAGCTTTCTTT. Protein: CAISRQGYPEAFF.

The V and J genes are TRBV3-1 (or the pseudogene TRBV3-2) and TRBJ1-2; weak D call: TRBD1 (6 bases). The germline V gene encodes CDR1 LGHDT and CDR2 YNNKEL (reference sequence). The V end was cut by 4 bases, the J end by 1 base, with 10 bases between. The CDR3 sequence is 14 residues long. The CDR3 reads CASSPTGGNYGYTF. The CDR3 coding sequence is TGTGCCAGCAGCCCGACAGGTGGTAACTATGGCTACACCTTC.

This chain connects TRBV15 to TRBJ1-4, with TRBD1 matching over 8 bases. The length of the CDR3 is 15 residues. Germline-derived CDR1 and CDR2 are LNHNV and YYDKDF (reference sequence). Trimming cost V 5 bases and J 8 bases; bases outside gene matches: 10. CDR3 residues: CATSGIQGAGEKLFF. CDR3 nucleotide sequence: TGTGCCACCAGCGGAATTCAGGGGGCCGGCGAAAAACTGTTTTTT.

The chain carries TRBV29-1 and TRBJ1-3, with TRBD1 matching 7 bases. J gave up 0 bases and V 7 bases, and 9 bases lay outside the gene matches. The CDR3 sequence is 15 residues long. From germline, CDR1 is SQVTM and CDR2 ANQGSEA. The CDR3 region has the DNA TGCAGCGCGGTGACAGGGATTAACTCTGGAAACACCATATATTTT. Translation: CSAVTGINSGNTIYF.

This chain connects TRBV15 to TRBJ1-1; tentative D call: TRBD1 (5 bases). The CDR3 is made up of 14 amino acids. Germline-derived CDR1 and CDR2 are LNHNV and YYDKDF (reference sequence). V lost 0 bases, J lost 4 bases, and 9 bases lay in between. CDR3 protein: CATSRDRGSTEAFF. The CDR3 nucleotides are TGTGCCACCAGCAGAGATCGGGGGTCCACTGAAGCTTTCTTT.

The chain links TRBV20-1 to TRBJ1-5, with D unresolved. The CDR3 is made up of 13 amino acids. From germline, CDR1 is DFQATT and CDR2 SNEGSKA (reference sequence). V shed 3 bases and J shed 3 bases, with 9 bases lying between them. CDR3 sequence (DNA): TGCAGTGCTAGTCTTTCTCCCAATCAGCCCCAGCATTTT. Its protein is CSASLSPNQPQHF.